The clone carrying this TCR beta chain was found once. Libraries were prepared by immunoSEQ multiplex PCR; TCRdb keeps only in-frame clonotypes and omits some of them. The data hold some 160,000 clones, with about 83% observed a single time. These data are taken from a study of T cell responses to AZD1222 COVID-19 vaccine. The sequence came from an adult who received the AZD1222 COVID-19 vaccine. This specimen was peripheral blood, taken 28 days after the second AZD1222 dose.

As DNA, the CDR3 is TGTGCCAGCAGCTTGGAGGCGTTTTACACTGAAGCTTTCTTT. It translates to CASSLEAFYTEAFF. The rearrangement uses TRBV5-8 and TRBJ1-1; unclear D gene. Per germline, CDR1 SGHTS and CDR2 YDEGEE. There are 14 residues in the CDR3. Trimming removed 0 bases at V and 3 bases at J, with 9 bases between.